Following are 25 T cell receptor beta chains from one sample sequenced in a study of beta chain features in type 1 diabetes. Every bit of the isolated RNA underwent reverse transcription, so sequencing read expressed TCRB transcripts. Clones were read by immunoSEQ multiplex PCR, and TCRdb kept only the in-frame ones, dropping some. The table records about 900,000 clones, roughly 17% of them present only once. Input material: naive CD4+ T cells from blood. The source of these receptors is a woman aged 18-35 years in good health.

This clone was seen only a few times. The chain joins TRBV2 to TRBJ1-5; TRBD1 might be the D (5 bases). Trimming stripped 7 bases from V and 3 bases from J, with 10 bases between. The germline V gene has CDR1 SNHLY and CDR2 FYNNEI. This CDR3 comprises 13 residues. The CDR3, as DNA: TGTGCCAGCACTAGGGACCCCAATCAGCCCCAGCATTTT. This gives the protein CASTRDPNQPQHF.

In its sample, this clone was seen a few times. This chain uses TRBV4-2 with TRBJ2-7, with D tentatively TRBD2 (5 bases). Germline V gene lookup returns CDR1 LGHNA and CDR2 YNFKEQ. The V end lost 1 base, the J end lost 0 bases, and 7 bases lay between the germline ends. CDR3 length equals 14 residues. The CDR3 region has the DNA TGTGCCAGCAGCCAAGGAGGGCGCTCCTACGAGCAGTACTTC. Encoded protein: CASSQGGRSYEQYF.

The V gene is TRBV21-1, the J gene TRBJ2-5. TRBV21-1 is given as a pseudogene. The CDR3 runs 11 residues. The CDR3 DNA follows: TGTGCCAGCCGCAGGGAAGAGACCCAGTACTTC. Encoded protein: CASRREETQYF.

This clone appeared a few times. The rearrangement uses TRBV6-1 and TRBJ1-2, with D maybe TRBD1 (5 bases). Germline-derived CDR1 and CDR2 are MNHNS and SASEGT. The CDR3 totals 15 residues. V was clipped by 0 bases and J by 4 bases, with 12 bases between them. CDR3 sequence (DNA): TGTGCCAGCAGTGAAGCACTAAGGGGTTCCTATGGCTACACCTTC. It codes for CASSEALRGSYGYTF.

This clone was detected only a few times. This rearrangement joins TRBV5-4 to TRBJ2-3; 10 bases agree with TRBD2. The germline gives CDR1 SGHNT, CDR2 YYREEE (reference sequence). V shed 6 bases, J shed 7 bases, and the junction held 11 bases outside the gene matches. This CDR3 spans 15 amino acids. The CDR3 nucleotides read TGTGCCAGCAATCCTAGCGGGAGCAGCAGGTATACGCAGTATTTT. This encodes CASNPSGSSRYTQYF.

This clone was seen many times. The chain has TRBV10-3 and TRBJ2-1; D not resolved. Trimming took off 2 bases at V and 1 base at J, with 3 bases between the two ends. Germline V gene data show CDR1 as ENHRY and CDR2 as SYGVKD. The CDR3 extends over 13 amino acids. This CDR3 is CAISELSYNEQFF. The CDR3 DNA follows: TGTGCCATCAGTGAGCTGTCCTACAATGAGCAGTTCTTC.

This clone came up a few times. The chain carries TRBV19 and TRBJ2-7, with TRBD1 matching over 10 bases. CDR3 length: 14 amino acids. The germline V gene encodes CDR1 LNHDA and CDR2 SQIVND (reference sequence). Trimming took 5 bases from V and 5 from J; bases not matched to a gene: 6. For the CDR3, the DNA is TGTGCCAGTAGTGATCCGGGACAGGGGAACGAGCAGTACTTC. Its protein product is CASSDPGQGNEQYF.

This clone has more than one count but fewer than ten. The rearrangement links TRBV2 to TRBJ2-3; D gene uncertain. The germline V and J ends were trimmed by 3 bases and 0 bases, with 7 bases remaining between them. This CDR3 is 14 amino acids long. Germline V gives CDR1 SNHLY, CDR2 FYNNEI. CDR3 nucleotides: TGTGCCAGCAGTGAGGGCGGCAGCACAGATACGCAGTATTTT. Its translation is CASSEGGSTDTQYF.

The count of this clone is one. This chain uses TRBV6-5 with TRBJ1-4; D not certain. The CDR3 has 14 amino acids. V lost 6 bases to trimming and J lost 3 bases, with 11 bases between them. CDR1 and CDR2 from the germline V gene are MNHEY and SVGAGI. DNA of the CDR3: TGTGCCAGCAGAGGCCTCGGGGCTAATGAAAAACTGTTTTTT. Translated, it gives CASRGLGANEKLFF.

With respect to this clone: Relative to the germline gene, one junction end is altered; a read error may explain this. This chain joins TRBV6-5 and TRBJ2-5; the match to TRBD1 covers 9 bases. Germline V gene data show CDR1 as MNHEY and CDR2 as SVGAGI. The CDR3 has 13 residues. CDR3 DNA sequence: TGTGCCAGCAGAGGGACAGGGAAAGAGGCCCAGTACTTC. Translated: CASRGTGKEAQYF.

In this sample, this clone turned up a few times. The rearrangement links TRBV2 to TRBJ2-5; 7 bases agree with TRBD2. CDR1 and CDR2 from the germline V gene are SNHLY and FYNNEI. V was clipped by 6 bases and J by 0 bases; unmatched bases: 4. The CDR3 runs 14 residues. The CDR3 bases are TGTGCCAGCAGAGGGCTAGCGGACCAAGAGACCCAGTACTTC. It is translated as CASRGLADQETQYF.

This chain uses TRBV12-2 with TRBJ1-1; the table gives TRBD1 as D, unverified against the DNA. TRBV12-2 corresponds to a pseudogene. The CDR3 sequence is 17 residues long. CDR3 sequence (DNA): TGTGCAAGTCGCTCTCTCACCGGTGGACAGCCGAACACTGAAGCTTTCTTT. Protein sequence: CASRSLTGGQPNTEAFF.

This clone was seen a few times. This chain joins TRBV4-3 and TRBJ1-2; D is unclear. CDR3 size: 13 residues. Germline-derived CDR1 and CDR2 are LGHNA and YSLEER. Trimming took 1 base from V and 8 from J, leaving 11 bases between them. The CDR3 protein is CASSQVVLGGYTF. DNA for the CDR3: TGCGCCAGCAGCCAAGTAGTCCTGGGGGGCTACACCTTC.

The chain couples TRBV27 to TRBJ1-1; TRBD1 is a possible D gene (5 bases). V lost 5 bases and J 6 bases, leaving 19 bases between the germline ends. The germline gives CDR1 MNHEY, CDR2 SMNVEV (reference sequence). The CDR3 loop spans 15 amino acids. The CDR3 coding sequence is TGTGCCAGCAGTCTCATAGGGGAGTGGAAGGCTGAAGCTTTCTTT. Translated, it gives CASSLIGEWKAEAFF.

The rearrangement joins TRBV29-1 to TRBJ2-5, with 10 bases matching TRBD2. V dropped 4 bases and J dropped 1; count of bases not matched to a gene: 9. The CDR3 has 16 amino acids. Germline V gene lookup returns CDR1 SQVTM and CDR2 ANQGSEA. The CDR3 loop is CSVGGPSGRVQETQYF. The DNA for the CDR3 is TGCAGCGTTGGCGGCCCGAGCGGGAGGGTCCAAGAGACCCAGTACTTC.

The chain is built from TRBV2 and TRBJ2-6; 7 bases align to TRBD1. V lost 6 bases and J lost 4; bases outside the gene matches: 9. The germline CDR1 and CDR2 sequences are SNHLY and FYNNEI. The CDR3 covers 16 residues. CDR3 in DNA: TGTGCCAGCAGACAGACAGGGCTGATGGGGGCCAACGTCCTGACTTTC. Translation: CASRQTGLMGANVLTF.

In the case of this clone: The sample contains more than one DNA sequence encoding this CDR3. The chain recombines TRBV20-1 with TRBJ2-1, with a possible D match to TRBD2 (5 bases). The V and J ends lost 6 bases and 6 bases respectively, with 9 bases between them. CDR3 size: 11 residues. The germline V gene encodes CDR1 DFQATT and CDR2 SNEGSKA (reference sequence). The CDR3 region is CSAPGVNEQFF. The CDR3 nucleotides are TGCAGTGCCCCCGGGGTCAATGAGCAGTTCTTC.

This clone was picked up a small number of times. The genes are TRBV11-2 and TRBJ1-5; no reliable D call. The germline V and J ends were trimmed by 5 bases and 2 bases, with 16 bases remaining between them. Per germline, CDR1 SGHAT and CDR2 FQNNGV. The CDR3 runs 16 residues. CDR3 in amino acids: CASSKAPPVGNQPQHF. CDR3 nucleotides: TGTGCCAGCAGCAAGGCCCCCCCGGTTGGCAATCAGCCCCAGCATTTT.

V usage is TRBV27 and J usage is TRBJ2-5; D remains unclear. In germline, CDR1 is MNHEY, CDR2 SMNVEV (reference sequence). V was trimmed by 4 bases and J by 2 bases, leaving 17 bases between them. The CDR3 has 16 residues. CDR3 in amino acids: CASSSYLKGNQETQYF. CDR3 in DNA: TGTGCCAGCAGTTCGTATTTAAAGGGCAATCAAGAGACCCAGTACTTC.

This clone was counted between two and nine times. The V and J genes are TRBV2 and TRBJ1-4; tentatively, D is TRBD1 (5 bases). CDR3 length equals 15 residues. CDR1 SNHLY and CDR2 FYNNEI come from the germline V gene. Deletions cut 8 bases from V and 8 bases from J, with 21 bases between. The CDR3 loop is CASRTTGVLGEKLFF. The CDR3 coding sequence is TGTGCCAGCCGAACCACGGGGGTCCTGGGGGAAAAACTGTTTTTT.

This clone appeared a few times. The chain couples TRBV14 to TRBJ2-3, with 11 bases fitting TRBD2. The CDR3 loop spans 15 amino acids. V lost 4 bases, J lost 6 bases, and 6 bases stayed unmatched. The germline gives CDR1 SGHDN, CDR2 FVKESK. The CDR3 sequence is CASSPGLAAADTQYF. CDR3 DNA: TGTGCCAGCAGCCCGGGACTAGCGGCCGCTGATACGCAGTATTTT.

This clone was detected a few times. The rearrangement joins TRBV5-6 to TRBJ1-1; tentatively, D is TRBD1 (5 bases). Trimming cost V 2 bases and J 3 bases, with 14 bases left between them. Germline V gene lookup returns CDR1 SGHDT and CDR2 YYEEEE. The CDR3 spans 15 residues. DNA for the CDR3: TGTGCCAGCAGCTTCCGGGGGTTGTTGGACACTGAAGCTTTCTTT. This encodes CASSFRGLLDTEAFF. Combining the CDR3 with reference TRBV5-6 and TRBJ1-1 gives the whole variable domain DAGVTQSPTHLIKTRGQQVTLRCSPKSGHDTVSWYQQALGQGPQFIFQYYEEEERQRGNFPDRFSGHQFPNYSSELNVNALLLGDSALYLCASSFRGLLDTEAFFGQGTRLTVV.

The V call is TRBV4-3, the J call TRBJ2-5; no firm D call. Germline CDR1 is LGHNA and CDR2 is YSLEER. CDR3 length: 15 residues. The ends were cut back, 3 bases at V and 4 bases at J, with 15 bases in the middle. CDR3 protein: CASSHNHRASETQYF. Here the CDR3 DNA reads TGCGCCAGCAGCCACAATCACCGGGCATCAGAGACCCAGTACTTC.

This clone turned up a few times. The chain carries TRBV29-1 and TRBJ1-4, with a possible D match to TRBD1 (5 bases). The CDR3 spans 13 residues. Germline V CDR1 and CDR2: SQVTM, ANQGSEA. The DNA for the CDR3 is TGCAGTGGGGGAGGCGGCACTAATGAAAAACTGTTTTTT. This codes for CSGGGGTNEKLFF.

The J gene is TRBJ2-5, the V gene TRBV6-6; perhaps TRBD1 as D (5 bases). This CDR3 has 14 residues. Germline CDR1 reads MNHNY; CDR2 reads SVGAGI (reference sequence). V was trimmed by 6 bases and J by 6 bases, leaving 17 bases between them. Written as DNA, the CDR3 is TGTGCCAGCAGCCCCCTCGCAGGGTCCCAGACCCAGTACTTC. Residues: CASSPLAGSQTQYF.